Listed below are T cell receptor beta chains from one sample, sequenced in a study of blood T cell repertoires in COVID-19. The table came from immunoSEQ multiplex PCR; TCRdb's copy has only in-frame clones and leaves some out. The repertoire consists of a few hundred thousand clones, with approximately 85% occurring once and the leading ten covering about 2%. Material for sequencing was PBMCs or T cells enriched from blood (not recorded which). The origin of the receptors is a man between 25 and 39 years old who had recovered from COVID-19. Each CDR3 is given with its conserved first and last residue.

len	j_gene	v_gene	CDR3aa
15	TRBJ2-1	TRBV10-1	CASRASRGSYNEQFF
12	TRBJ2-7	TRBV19	CASSILGDEQYF
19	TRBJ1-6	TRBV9	CASSVSPMGPSSYNSPLHF
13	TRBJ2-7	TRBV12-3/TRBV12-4	CASSRQPTYEQYF
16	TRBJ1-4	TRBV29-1	CSVSPGPTLSGEKLFF
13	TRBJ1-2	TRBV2	CASSEGGGYGYTF
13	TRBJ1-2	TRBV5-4	CASSTSDRAGYTF
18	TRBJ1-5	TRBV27	CASSLTAGGVDGNQPQHF
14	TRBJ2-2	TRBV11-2	CASSQTANTGELFF
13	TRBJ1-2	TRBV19	CASSPQGLYGYTF
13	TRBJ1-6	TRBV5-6	CASSVDRNSPLHF
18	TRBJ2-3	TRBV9	CASAKGTTGTGATDTQYF
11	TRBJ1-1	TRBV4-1	CASSQASEAFF
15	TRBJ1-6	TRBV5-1	CASSLDRLGNSPLHF
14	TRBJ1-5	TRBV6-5	CALGGTNSNQPQHF
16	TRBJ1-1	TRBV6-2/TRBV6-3	CASSYFTRGPNTEAFF
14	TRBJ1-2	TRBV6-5	CASSPGTGSGGYTF
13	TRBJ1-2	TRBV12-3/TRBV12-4	CASSPGQNYGYTF
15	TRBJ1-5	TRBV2	CASNQDRGWNQPQHF
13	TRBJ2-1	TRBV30	CAWASGSYNEQFF
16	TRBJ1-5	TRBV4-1	CASSQLAPGPNQPQHF
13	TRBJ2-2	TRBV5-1	CASSLAGTGELFF
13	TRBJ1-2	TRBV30	CAWRDRGQVGYTF
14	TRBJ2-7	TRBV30	CAWSVPGGPYEQYF